The 25 T cell receptor beta chains in this list originate from one sample, sequenced in a study of ipilimumab plus nivolumab after autologous stem cell transplantation. Generated by immunoSEQ multiplex PCR, the TCRdb table keeps only in-frame clones and is missing some. The sample carries approximately 20,000 clones, 77% recorded once. The sample was PBMCs, taken in a trial of ipilimumab plus nivolumab as post-transplant consolidation. The receptors derive from a male donor with diffuse large B-cell lymphoma.

This chain links TRBV2 with TRBJ1-2, with 7 positions matching TRBD1. J gave up 5 bases and V 4 bases, and 4 bases lay outside the gene matches. Germline V lookup: CDR1 SNHLY, CDR2 FYNNEI. The CDR3 is made up of 13 amino acids. CDR3 residues: CASSGDSWYGYTF. CDR3 coding DNA: TGTGCCAGCAGTGGGGACAGTTGGTATGGCTACACCTTC.

V is TRBV5-4 and J is TRBJ1-2, with TRBD1 matching 7 bases. V was clipped by 4 bases and J by 4 bases; unmatched bases: 4. In germline, CDR1 is SGHNT, CDR2 YYREEE (reference sequence). This CDR3 comprises 13 residues. The CDR3 sequence: CASSEDRSYGYTF. In nucleotides, the CDR3 is TGTGCCAGCAGCGAGGACAGGAGCTATGGCTACACCTTC.

The J gene is TRBJ1-2, the V gene TRBV29-1; TRBD1 agrees at 7 bases. Germline V lookup: CDR1 SQVTM, CDR2 ANQGSEA. The CDR3 consists of 13 residues. Trimming took 3 bases from V and 3 from J; bases not matched to a gene: 4. This chain's CDR3 is CSVEDGTDYGYTF. In DNA, the CDR3 is TGCAGCGTTGAGGACGGGACAGACTATGGCTACACCTTC.

V and J are TRBV2 and TRBJ1-5, with TRBD1 identical over 8 bases. Germline lookup yields CDR1 SNHLY and CDR2 FYNNEI. CDR3 size: 15 residues. V lost 6 bases, J lost 4 bases, and 8 bases stayed unmatched. The CDR3 is CASSRTGFGNQPQHF. CDR3 coding DNA: TGTGCCAGCAGCCGGACAGGGTTTGGTAATCAGCCCCAGCATTTT.

The DNA of the CDR3 is TGTGCCAGCAGCCGGGCCATAGGGGGCAACACCGGGGAGCTGTTTTTT. Translation gives CASSRAIGGNTGELFF. The chain carries TRBV5-6 and TRBJ2-2; 7 bases fit TRBD1. The junction had 8 bases not matched to a gene; V was cut back by 4 bases and J by 2 bases. The CDR3 has 16 residues. Germline CDR1 reads SGHDT; CDR2 reads YYEEEE.

V gene TRBV4-2 combines with J gene TRBJ2-3, with TRBD2 as a possible D gene (7 bases). V dropped 3 bases and J dropped 2 bases, with 12 bases sitting between them. The CDR3 consists of 15 residues. The germline V gene encodes CDR1 LGHNA and CDR2 YNFKEQ. The CDR3 nucleotides are TGTGCCAGCAGCCAGGGGGGGGCCGACACAGATACGCAGTATTTT. Amino acids: CASSQGGADTDTQYF.

Here the CDR3 DNA reads TGTGCCTGGAGTTATCTTTCCGGGGCCAACGTCCTGACTTTC. It encodes CAWSYLSGANVLTF. V usage is TRBV30 and J usage is TRBJ2-6; D is ambiguous. Trimming stripped 2 bases from V and 4 bases from J, with 9 bases between. CDR1 is GTSNPN and CDR2 is SVGIG in the germline V gene (reference sequence). The CDR3 consists of 14 residues.

This chain's CDR3 is CATHGGLSSYNSPLHF. The CDR3 DNA sequence: TGCGCCACCCACGGCGGTCTAAGCTCCTATAATTCACCCCTCCACTTT. This chain uses TRBV10-2 with TRBJ1-6; D gene unclear. V gave up 10 bases and J gave up 0 bases, with 16 bases separating them. The CDR3 covers 16 residues. Per the germline V gene, CDR1 is WSHSY and CDR2 is SAAADI.

The DNA for the CDR3 is TGTGCCACCAGCAGGGGACAGTCCGGCGAGCAGTACTTC. This sequence encodes CATSRGQSGEQYF. The rearrangement links TRBV15 to TRBJ2-7, with TRBD1 matching 7 bases. Losses at the gene ends were 3 bases for V and 6 bases for J; bases not matched to a gene: 5. This CDR3 has 13 amino acids. From germline, CDR1 is LNHNV and CDR2 YYDKDF (reference sequence).

This chain connects TRBV2 to TRBJ2-7; tentatively, D is TRBD1 (6 bases). The CDR3 is 16 residues long. V lost 4 bases and J 7 bases, leaving 23 bases between the germline ends. The germline V gene encodes CDR1 SNHLY and CDR2 FYNNEI. CDR3 DNA: TGTGCCAGCAGTGGACAGGTGTTAGGGGGTTCGGTTGAGCAGTACTTC. Amino acids: CASSGQVLGGSVEQYF. Full variable domain (rest looked up from reference TRBV2 and TRBJ2-7): EPEVTQTPSHQVTQMGQEVILRCVPISNHLYFYWYRQILGQKVEFLVSFYNNEISEKSEIFDDQFSVERPDGSNFTLKIRSTKLEDSAMYFCASSGQVLGGSVEQYFGPGTRLTVT.

The chain employs TRBV14 and TRBJ1-2; D remains ambiguous. There are 11 residues in the CDR3. V was shortened by 4 bases and J by 8 bases, with 8 bases between the two germline ends. Germline CDR1 is SGHDN and CDR2 is FVKESK. The CDR3 loop reads CASSRTGGYTF. In nucleotides, the CDR3 is TGTGCCAGCAGCCGTACCGGGGGCTACACCTTC.

This clone occurred once. The chain combines TRBV5-1 with TRBJ2-7; the D is unclear. The V gene's germline CDR1 is SGHRS and CDR2 YFSETQ. Deletions cut 0 bases from V and 0 bases from J, with 13 bases between. This CDR3 contains 16 residues. The CDR3, as DNA: TGCGCCAGCAGCTTGGGAGGTTTTCCAACCTCCTACGAGCAGTACTTC. Protein product: CASSLGGFPTSYEQYF.

This clone rates as medium-sized. The rearrangement uses TRBV10-3 and TRBJ2-3; D call uncertain. The V end lost 0 bases, the J end lost 3 bases, and 7 bases lay between the germline ends. Germline V lookup: CDR1 ENHRY, CDR2 SYGVKD. The CDR3 loop spans 14 amino acids. CDR3 in amino acids: CAISESGSTDTQYF. The CDR3 DNA reads as TGTGCCATCAGTGAGTCTGGGTCAACAGATACGCAGTATTTT.

The rearrangement joins TRBV19 to TRBJ2-5, with D perhaps matching TRBD2 (6 bases). CDR1 is LNHDA and CDR2 is SQIVND in the germline V gene (reference sequence). V lost 6 bases and J lost 8, with 22 bases in between. The CDR3 sequence is 15 residues long. The CDR3: CASSGTGTGGRTQYF. CDR3 nucleotide sequence: TGTGCCAGTAGCGGGACCGGGACCGGGGGTCGAACCCAGTACTTC.

The chain is built from TRBV5-1 and TRBJ2-2, with D uncertain. V was shortened by 2 bases and J by 5 bases, with 7 bases between the two germline ends. The germline CDR1 and CDR2 sequences are SGHRS and YFSETQ. This CDR3 has 13 amino acids. Written as DNA, the CDR3 is TGCGCCAGCAGCTTCCGCGTGACCGGGGAGCTGTTTTTT. This translates into CASSFRVTGELFF.

This chain joins TRBV19 and TRBJ2-3; D tentatively fits TRBD1 or TRBD2 (5 bases each). Trimming removed 6 bases at V and 1 base at J, with 11 bases between. This CDR3 has 14 residues. Germline values: CDR1 LNHDA, CDR2 SQIVND (reference sequence). The CDR3 nucleotides are TGTGCCAGTAGCAGGGACGGCGGCACAGATACGCAGTATTTT. Translated: CASSRDGGTDTQYF.

This CDR3 is CASSLTQGQGLLWYF. CDR3 nucleotides: TGTGCCAGCAGCTTGACACAAGGACAGGGGCTTTTATGGTATTTT. This rearrangement joins TRBV7-2 to TRBJ2-3, with 9 bases fitting TRBD1. Trimming at V came to 3 bases and at J to 14 bases, leaving 15 bases not matched to a gene. The CDR3 spans 15 residues. Per the germline V gene, CDR1 is SGHTA and CDR2 is FQGNSA.

The V gene is TRBV5-1, the J gene TRBJ1-2; the match to TRBD1 covers 8 bases. The CDR3 has 15 residues. J gave up 7 bases and V 0 bases, and 8 bases lay outside the gene matches. Germline V gene data show CDR1 as SGHRS and CDR2 as YFSETQ. CDR3 sequence reads: CASSLDLDRGSGYTF. CDR3 bases: TGCGCCAGCAGCTTGGATCTCGACAGGGGATCTGGCTACACCTTC.

The chain carries TRBV7-8 and TRBJ1-4; TRBD1 matches 11 bases. The ends lost 0 bases at V and 0 bases at J; junction bases unmatched: 3. This CDR3 is 18 amino acids long. Germline V gene sequence: CDR1 SGHVS, CDR2 FQNEAQ. The CDR3 here is CASSLASGQGATNEKLFF. Here the CDR3 DNA reads TGTGCCAGCAGCTTAGCATCGGGACAGGGGGCAACTAATGAAAAACTGTTTTTT.

This chain connects TRBV9 to TRBJ1-2; D unresolved. Trimming pared 1 base from V and 5 bases from J, leaving 9 bases between. This CDR3 region has 13 residues. The germline CDR1 and CDR2 sequences are SGDLS and YYNGEE. CDR3 DNA: TGTGCCAGCAGCGTATCGCAGACATATGGCTACACCTTC. Translating gives CASSVSQTYGYTF.

The J gene is TRBJ1-4, the V gene TRBV14; the D gene is possibly TRBD1 (5 bases). There are 15 residues in the CDR3. V lost 5 bases, J lost 8 bases, and 18 bases lay in between. The germline V gene encodes CDR1 SGHDN and CDR2 FVKESK. In DNA form, the CDR3 reads TGTGCCAGCAGCATGCAGAGGGGTGAGGGAGAAAAACTGTTTTTT. This gives the protein CASSMQRGEGEKLFF.

This clone showed up just a few times. The chain recombines TRBV28 with TRBJ2-5; 9 bases align to TRBD2. V shed 6 bases and J 4 bases; nucleotides not matched to a gene: 9. Germline assignment: CDR1 MDHEN and CDR2 SYDVKM. This CDR3 has 15 amino acids. CDR3 protein: CASSLTSGLIETQYF. CDR3 bases: TGTGCCAGCAGCCTGACTAGCGGCCTGATAGAGACCCAGTACTTC. The whole variable domain, remainder taken from reference TRBV28 and TRBJ2-5, is DVKVTQSSRYLVKRTGEKVFLECVQDMDHENMFWYRQDPGLGLRLIYFSYDVKMKEKGDIPEGYSVSREKKERFSLILESASTNQTSMYLCASSLTSGLIETQYFGPGTRLLVL.

The V call is TRBV30, the J call TRBJ2-5; D gene unclear. The germline CDR1 and CDR2 sequences are GTSNPN and SVGIG (reference sequence). The length of the CDR3 is 14 residues. V was clipped by 0 bases and J by 4 bases, with 12 bases between them. The CDR3 DNA follows: TGTGCCTGGAGTGTACGACCCCTTATAGAGACCCAGTACTTC. It encodes CAWSVRPLIETQYF.

This clone appeared many times. This chain's CDR3 is CASSKTGVVQPQHF. CDR3 coding DNA: TGTGCCAGCAGCAAGACAGGGGTCGTTCAGCCCCAGCATTTT. The chain recombines TRBV27 with TRBJ1-5, with TRBD1 matching 8 bases. In germline, CDR1 is MNHEY, CDR2 SMNVEV (reference sequence). The V and J ends lost 6 bases and 6 bases, in that order; junction bases with no gene match: 7. The CDR3 has 14 residues.

The rearrangement joins TRBV5-1 to TRBJ2-5, with 9 bases aligning to TRBD1. V gave up 4 bases and J gave up 5 bases; unmatched junction bases: 6. The CDR3 consists of 14 residues. Per the germline V gene, CDR1 is SGHRS and CDR2 is YFSETQ. The CDR3 sequence: CASSGDRVMETQYF. CDR3 coding DNA: TGCGCCAGCAGCGGGGACAGGGTGATGGAGACCCAGTACTTC. Full variable domain (remainder filled in from reference TRBV5-1 and TRBJ2-5): KAGVTQTPRYLIKTRGQQVTLSCSPISGHRSVSWYQQTPGQGLQFLFEYFSETQRNKGNFPGRFSGRQFSNSRSEMNVSTLELGDSALYLCASSGDRVMETQYFGPGTRLLVL.